This T cell receptor (beta chain) was obtained from a study of blood T cells in healthy people across ages. Alongside a J-beta primer mix, a sample-barcoded 5' primer served in a second PCR lasting about 6 to 11 cycles. Researchers report that each sample yielded at least 2.5 million CDR3-containing paired-end reads. TCRdb ran MiXCR on the 5' RACE reads and lists one entry per CDR3 protein. The data hold about 680,000 distinct CDR3 sequences, with about half observed a single time. Concerning this clonotype itself: Its antigen is not known.

Each donor was a healthy Caucasian individual from Russia, aged roughly 6 to 90. Study-wide results and limits: PBMCs that were unsorted prevented a conclusive naive versus antigen-experienced comparison. Naive T cell percentage showed a strong correlation with the diversity of TCR beta.

The ends were cut back, 4 bases at V and 6 bases at J, with 7 bases in the middle. CDR1 and CDR2 (germline): MDHEN, SYDVKM. This CDR3 has 13 amino acids. The TCR comes from an older woman in good health. Sequenced material: blood. This chain links TRBV28 with TRBJ1-6; D is unclear. The CDR3 DNA reads as TGTGCCAGCAGTTGGGGAGCTAATTCACCCCTCCACTTT. Protein: CASSWGANSPLHF.